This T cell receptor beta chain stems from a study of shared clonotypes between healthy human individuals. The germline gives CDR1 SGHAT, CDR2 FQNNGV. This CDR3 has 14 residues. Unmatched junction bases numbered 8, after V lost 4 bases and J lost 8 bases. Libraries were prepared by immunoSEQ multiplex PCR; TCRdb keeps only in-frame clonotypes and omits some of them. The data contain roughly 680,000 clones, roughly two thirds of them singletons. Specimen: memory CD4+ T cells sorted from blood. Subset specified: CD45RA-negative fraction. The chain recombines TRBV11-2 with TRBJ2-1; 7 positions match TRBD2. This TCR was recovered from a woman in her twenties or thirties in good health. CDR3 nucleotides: TGTGCCAGCAGCTACGGGAGGATCCGGGATGAGCAGTTCTTC. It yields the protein CASSYGRIRDEQFF.